Following are 10 T cell receptor beta chains from one sample sequenced in a study of cytomegalovirus exposure and HLA in healthy donors. The PCR employed 60 Vbeta primers together with 13 Jbeta primers. Using immunoSEQ multiplex PCR, the repertoire was profiled, and TCRdb retains in-frame clones only, with some absent. Altogether about 140,000 clones are present, 70% being singletons, with the ten largest covering 2.1%. The sample was PBMCs. The receptors here all came from a woman aged 60-75 years in good health and CMV-seropositive.

V is TRBV5-1 and J is TRBJ1-2, with TRBD1 matching over 10 bases. The V and J ends lost 6 bases and 6 bases, in that order; junction bases with no gene match: 8. Germline CDR1 is SGHRS and CDR2 is YFSETQ. The CDR3 sequence is 14 residues long. The CDR3 sequence is CASKIGTGDNGYTF. DNA for the CDR3: TGCGCCAGCAAAATCGGGACAGGGGACAATGGCTACACCTTC. The variable domain in full, with the rest retrieved from reference TRBV5-1 and TRBJ1-2, is KAGVTQTPRYLIKTRGQQVTLSCSPISGHRSVSWYQQTPGQGLQFLFEYFSETQRNKGNFPGRFSGRQFSNSRSEMNVSTLELGDSALYLCASKIGTGDNGYTFGSGTRLTVV.

The chain combines TRBV10-1 with TRBJ2-3, with 12 bases matching TRBD2. Trimming cost V 6 bases and J 10 bases; bases outside gene matches: 11. This CDR3 has 15 residues. CDR1 and CDR2 (germline): WNHNN, SYGVQD (reference sequence). The chain's CDR3 is CASRILAGGLLAQYF. The DNA for the CDR3 is TGCGCCAGCAGGATACTAGCGGGAGGCCTCCTGGCGCAGTATTTT.

The V call is TRBV6-1, the J call TRBJ2-7, with 8 bases matching TRBD1. CDR1 MNHNS and CDR2 SASEGT come from the germline V gene. V lost 6 bases and J lost 1; bases outside the gene matches: 8. The CDR3 extends over 15 amino acids. The CDR3 DNA follows: TGTGCCAGCAGCTTAGGACAGGGTATATCCTACGAGCAGTACTTC. As protein: CASSLGQGISYEQYF.

This clone was detected only a few times. The genes are TRBV6-6 and TRBJ1-5, with TRBD1 matching over 7 bases. The CDR3 is 13 residues long. The junction had 0 bases not matched to a gene; V was cut back by 6 bases and J by 1 base. Germline CDR1 reads MNHNY; CDR2 reads SVGAGI (reference sequence). In nucleotides, the CDR3 is TGTGCCAGCAGGGACAGGAGCAATCAGCCCCAGCATTTT. Amino acid sequence: CASRDRSNQPQHF.

This clone was found a few times. The V and J genes are TRBV5-5 and TRBJ2-6, with D possibly being TRBD1 (5 bases). The CDR3 is made up of 15 amino acids. V was trimmed by 3 bases and J by 2 bases, leaving 9 bases between them. Germline values: CDR1 SGHKS, CDR2 YYEKEE (reference sequence). The CDR3: CASSSQGPGANVLTF. In DNA form, the CDR3 reads TGTGCCAGCAGCTCGCAGGGTCCTGGGGCCAACGTCCTGACTTTC.

The V gene is TRBV4-1, the J gene TRBJ2-1, with 7 nucleotides matching TRBD2. Unmatched junction bases numbered 5, after V lost 3 bases and J lost 0 bases. Germline CDR1 is MGHRA and CDR2 is YSYEKL. This CDR3 is 16 amino acids long. The CDR3 sequence: CASSHGGGSSYNEQFF. CDR3 in DNA: TGCGCCAGCAGCCATGGGGGGGGGAGCTCCTACAATGAGCAGTTCTTC.

The genes are TRBV5-5 and TRBJ1-2, with a tentative D call TRBD1 (5 bases). The CDR3 totals 15 residues. V lost 2 bases to trimming and J lost 8 bases, with 19 bases between them. Germline loops: CDR1 SGHKS, CDR2 YYEKEE (reference sequence). CDR3 nucleotides: TGTGCCAGCAGCTTTATGGGACTTCGGGGCGAGGGCTACACCTTC. Amino acid sequence: CASSFMGLRGEGYTF.

This chain uses TRBV29-1 with TRBJ2-3, with D unresolved. V lost 5 bases to trimming and J lost 5 bases, with 20 bases between them. The CDR3 sequence is 15 residues long. CDR1 is SQVTM and CDR2 is ANQGSEA in the germline V gene. DNA of the CDR3: TGCAGCGTTCGACACATAATCTCCGCTGGAGATACGCAGTATTTT. Its translation: CSVRHIISAGDTQYF.

V and J are TRBV28 and TRBJ2-3; D gene ambiguous. There are 13 residues in the CDR3. V was clipped by 5 bases and J by 2 bases, with 8 bases between them. Germline CDR1 MDHEN, CDR2 SYDVKM. In DNA, the CDR3 is TGTGCCAGCAGTCGCGGCCACACAGATACGCAGTATTTT. This translates into CASSRGHTDTQYF.

The V call is TRBV2, the J call TRBJ2-7, with 8 bases aligning to TRBD2. The CDR3 sequence is 14 residues long. The junction had 5 bases not matched to a gene; V was cut back by 7 bases and J by 0 bases. Germline CDR1 and CDR2: SNHLY and FYNNEI. DNA of the CDR3: TGTGCCAGCACCTTCGGGGGGGTCTCCTACGAGCAGTACTTC. This encodes CASTFGGVSYEQYF.